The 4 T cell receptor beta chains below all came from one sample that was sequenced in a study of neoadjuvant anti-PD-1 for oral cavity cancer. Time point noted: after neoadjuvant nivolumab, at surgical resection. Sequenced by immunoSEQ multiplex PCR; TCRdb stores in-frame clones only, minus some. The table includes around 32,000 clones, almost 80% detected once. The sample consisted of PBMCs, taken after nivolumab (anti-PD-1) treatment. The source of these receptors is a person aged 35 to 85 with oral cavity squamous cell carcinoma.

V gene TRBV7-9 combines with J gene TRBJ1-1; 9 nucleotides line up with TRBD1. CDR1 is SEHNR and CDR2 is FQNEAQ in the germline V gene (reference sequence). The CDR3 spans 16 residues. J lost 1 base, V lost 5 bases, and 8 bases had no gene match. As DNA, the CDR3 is TGTGCCAGCAGCCTCAGGACAGGGGCCACGAACACTGAAGCTTTCTTT. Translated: CASSLRTGATNTEAFF.

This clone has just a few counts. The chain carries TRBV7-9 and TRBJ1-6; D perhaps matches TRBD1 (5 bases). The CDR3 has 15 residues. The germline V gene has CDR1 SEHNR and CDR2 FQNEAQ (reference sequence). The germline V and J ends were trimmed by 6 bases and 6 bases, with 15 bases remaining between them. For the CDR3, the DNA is TGTGCCAGCAGTCGGCAAGGGGCCAGTAATTCACCCCTCCACTTT. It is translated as CASSRQGASNSPLHF.

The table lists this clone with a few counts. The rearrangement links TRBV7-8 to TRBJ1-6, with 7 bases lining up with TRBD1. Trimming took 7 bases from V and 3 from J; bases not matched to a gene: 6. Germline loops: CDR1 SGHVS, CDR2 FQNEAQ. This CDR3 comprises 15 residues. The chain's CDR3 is CASTRTGGYNSPLHF. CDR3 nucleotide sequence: TGTGCCAGCACCCGGACAGGAGGCTATAATTCACCCCTCCACTTT.

CDR3 nucleotide sequence: TGTGCCAGCAGCCTGACAGGGGGCTACGTCTATAATTCACCCCTCCACTTT. It encodes CASSLTGGYVYNSPLHF. The gene calls are TRBV27 and TRBJ1-6; 10 bases are shared with TRBD1. CDR3 length: 17 amino acids. J lost 3 bases, V lost 6 bases, and 8 bases had no gene match. CDR1 is MNHEY and CDR2 is SMNVEV in the germline V gene (reference sequence).